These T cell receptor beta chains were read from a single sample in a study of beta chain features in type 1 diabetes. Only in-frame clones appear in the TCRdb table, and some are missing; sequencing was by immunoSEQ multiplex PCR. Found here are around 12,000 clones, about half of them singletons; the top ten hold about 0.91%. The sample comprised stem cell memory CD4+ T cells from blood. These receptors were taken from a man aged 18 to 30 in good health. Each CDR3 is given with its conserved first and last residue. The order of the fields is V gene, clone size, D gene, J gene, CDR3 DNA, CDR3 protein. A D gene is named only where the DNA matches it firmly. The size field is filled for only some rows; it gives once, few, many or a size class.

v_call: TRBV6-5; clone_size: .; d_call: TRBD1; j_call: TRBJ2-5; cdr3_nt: TGTGCCAGCACCGGGACAGGGGAAGAGAGGTACTTC; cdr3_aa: CASTGTGEERYF
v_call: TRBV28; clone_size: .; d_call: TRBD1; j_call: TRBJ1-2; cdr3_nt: TGTGCCAGCAGTTTAGCAGGGGGCGCCCCATGGAGCGGCTACACCTTC; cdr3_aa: CASSLAGGAPWSGYTF
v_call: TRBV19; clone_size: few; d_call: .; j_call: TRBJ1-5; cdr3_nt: TGTGCCAGTAGAACCACCACTCAAAATCAGCCCCAGCATTTT; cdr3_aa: CASRTTTQNQPQHF
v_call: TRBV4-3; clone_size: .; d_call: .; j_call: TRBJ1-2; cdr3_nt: TGCGCCAGCAGTTCCGGGACAACTAACTATGGCTACACCTTC; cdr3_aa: CASSSGTTNYGYTF
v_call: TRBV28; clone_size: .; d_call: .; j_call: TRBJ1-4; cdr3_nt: TGTGCCAGCAGTTTATCGGTGGAAAAACTGTTTTTT; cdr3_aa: CASSLSVEKLFF
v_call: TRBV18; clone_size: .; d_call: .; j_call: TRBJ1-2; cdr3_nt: TGTGCCAGCTCACCACTCAGGGTCGACTATGGCTACACCTTC; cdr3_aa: CASSPLRVDYGYTF
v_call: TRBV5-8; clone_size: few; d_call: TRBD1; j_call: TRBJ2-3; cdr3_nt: TGTGCCAGCAGCGACGGACAGGGTAGGGTTAACACAGATACGCAGTATTTT; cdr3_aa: CASSDGQGRVNTDTQYF
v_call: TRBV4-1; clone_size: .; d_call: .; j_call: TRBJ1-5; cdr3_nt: TGCGCCAGCAGCCGGCCCGGGGATCGTCAGCCCCAGCATTTT; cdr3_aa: CASSRPGDRQPQHF
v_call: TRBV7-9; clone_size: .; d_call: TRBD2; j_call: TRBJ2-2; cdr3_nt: TGTGCCAGCAGCTTCCCCGGACTAGCAAACACCGGGGAGCTGTTTTTT; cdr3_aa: CASSFPGLANTGELFF
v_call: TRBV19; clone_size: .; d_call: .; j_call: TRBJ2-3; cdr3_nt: TGTGCCAGTAGCCTGGTCGGGGGCACAGATACGCAGTATTTT; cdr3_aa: CASSLVGGTDTQYF